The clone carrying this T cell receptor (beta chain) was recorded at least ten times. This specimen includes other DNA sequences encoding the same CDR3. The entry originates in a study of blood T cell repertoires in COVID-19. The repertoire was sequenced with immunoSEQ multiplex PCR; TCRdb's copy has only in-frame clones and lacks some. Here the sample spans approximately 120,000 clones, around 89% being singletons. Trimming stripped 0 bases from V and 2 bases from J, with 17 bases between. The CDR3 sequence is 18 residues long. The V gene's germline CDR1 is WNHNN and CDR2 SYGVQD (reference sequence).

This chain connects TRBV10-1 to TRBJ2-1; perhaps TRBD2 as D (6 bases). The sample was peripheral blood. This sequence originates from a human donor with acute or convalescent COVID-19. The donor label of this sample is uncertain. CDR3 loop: CASSESFVEGSPYNEQFF. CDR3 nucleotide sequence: TGCGCCAGCAGTGAGTCATTCGTGGAGGGGAGCCCCTACAATGAGCAGTTCTTC.